Reported below is one TCR beta chain. Antigen: not known. The sample originates from a study of shared clonotypes between healthy human individuals. Whole-study results and caveats: Against clonotypes common to all four donors, non-shared ones had lower generation probabilities.

The input for sorted-subset replicate PCRs was roughly 180 ng DNA, 25,000 to 35,000 T cell genomes. Assay used: immunoSEQ multiplex PCR; TCRdb lists only in-frame clones, some missing. The sample carries hundreds of thousands of clones, approximately 79% recorded once. After removal of 5 bases from V and 0 bases from J, the junction contained 6 bases not matched to a gene. Germline CDR1 and CDR2: SEHNR and FQNEAQ (reference sequence). The length of the CDR3 is 16 residues. Specimen: memory CD4+ T cells sorted from blood. Regarding subset: CD45RA-negative fraction. V gene TRBV7-9 combines with J gene TRBJ2-1, with TRBD1 matching over 8 bases. This receptor was taken from a woman in her twenties or thirties in good health. CDR3 residues: CASSPGGARSYNEQFF. CDR3 bases: TGTGCCAGCAGCCCAGGGGGCGCCCGCTCCTACAATGAGCAGTTCTTC.